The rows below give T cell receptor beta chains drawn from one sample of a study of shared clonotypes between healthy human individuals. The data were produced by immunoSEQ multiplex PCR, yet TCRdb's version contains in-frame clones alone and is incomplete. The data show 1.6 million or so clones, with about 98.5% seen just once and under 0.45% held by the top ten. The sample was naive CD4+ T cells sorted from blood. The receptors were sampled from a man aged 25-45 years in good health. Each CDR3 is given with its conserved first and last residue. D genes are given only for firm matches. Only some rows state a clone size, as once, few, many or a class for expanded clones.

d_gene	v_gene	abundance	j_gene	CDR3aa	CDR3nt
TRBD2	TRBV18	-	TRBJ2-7	CASSPGLANEQYF	TGTGCCAGCTCACCGGGACTAGCGAACGAGCAGTACTTC
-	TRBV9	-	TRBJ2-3	CASSVGGRAGNTDTQYF	TGTGCCAGCAGCGTAGGGGGTAGGGCGGGAAACACAGATACGCAGTATTTT
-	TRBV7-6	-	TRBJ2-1	CASSLGSGSSYNEQFF	TGTGCCAGCAGCTTAGGGTCTGGGAGCTCCTACAATGAGCAGTTCTTC
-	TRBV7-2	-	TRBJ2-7	CASSLAVTGAYEQYF	TGTGCCAGCAGCTTAGCAGTCACCGGGGCTTACGAGCAGTACTTC
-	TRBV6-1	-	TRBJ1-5	CASSLGVRPQHF	TGTGCCAGCAGTCTGGGAGTAAGGCCCCAGCATTTT
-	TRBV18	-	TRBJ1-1	CASSPSGGAFF	TGTGCCAGCTCACCGTCGGGGGGAGCTTTCTTT
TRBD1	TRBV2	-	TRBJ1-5	CASSADRGNQPQHF	TGTGCCAGCAGTGCCGACAGGGGAAATCAGCCCCAGCATTTT
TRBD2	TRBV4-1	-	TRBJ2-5	CASSTRTSGETQYF	TGCGCCAGCAGCACCAGGACTAGCGGGGAGACCCAGTACTTC
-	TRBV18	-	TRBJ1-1	CASSPGEGAFF	TGTGCCAGCTCACCAGGGGAGGGAGCTTTCTTT
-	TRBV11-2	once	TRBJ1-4	CASSPDITNEKLFF	TGTGCCAGCAGCCCGGACATAACTAATGAAAAACTGTTTTTT
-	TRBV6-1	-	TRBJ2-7	CASSEGVGGPYEQYF	TGTGCCAGCAGTGAAGGAGTAGGAGGCCCCTACGAGCAGTACTTC
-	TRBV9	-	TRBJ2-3	CASSVEGFADTQYF	TGTGCCAGCAGCGTAGAAGGCTTCGCAGATACGCAGTATTTT
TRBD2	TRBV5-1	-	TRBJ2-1	CASSVWAGDNEQFF	TGCGCCAGCAGCGTGTGGGCGGGGGACAATGAGCAGTTCTTC
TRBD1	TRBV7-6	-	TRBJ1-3	CASSLTVGTGLSGNTIYF	TGTGCCAGCAGCTTAACGGTCGGGACAGGGCTCTCTGGAAACACCATATATTTT
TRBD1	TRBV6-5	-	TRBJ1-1	CASSYVGQGMVNF	TGTGCCAGCAGTTACGTGGGACAGGGGATGGTTAACTTT
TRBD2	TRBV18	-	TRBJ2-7	CASSPGLAGVSYEQYF	TGTGCCAGCTCACCGGGACTAGCGGGAGTGTCCTACGAGCAGTACTTC
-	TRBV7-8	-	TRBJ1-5	CASSLGAAEGQPQHF	TGTGCCAGCAGCTTAGGGGCAGCGGAGGGACAGCCCCAGCATTTT
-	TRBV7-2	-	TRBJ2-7	CASSLYPGLVYEQYF	TGTGCCAGCAGCCTCTATCCGGGACTCGTATACGAGCAGTACTTC
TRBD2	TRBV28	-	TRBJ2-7	CASSHLAGGHYEQYF	TGTGCCAGCAGTCATCTAGCGGGAGGCCACTACGAGCAGTACTTC
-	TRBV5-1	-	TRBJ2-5	CASSPNPAVETQYF	TGCGCCAGCAGCCCCAACCCTGCCGTGGAAACCCAGTACTTC
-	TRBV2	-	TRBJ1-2	CASSAGAPSYGYTF	TGTGCCAGCAGTGCCGGCGCTCCGAGCTATGGCTACACCTTC
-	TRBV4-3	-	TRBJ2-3	CASSQDRTKEYF	TGCGCCAGCAGCCAAGATAGGACCAAGGAGTATTTT
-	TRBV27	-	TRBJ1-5	CASRNRQNQPQHF	TGTGCCAGCAGGAATAGGCAAAATCAGCCCCAGCATTTT
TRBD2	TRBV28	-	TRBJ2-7	CASSLWGTSGKIYEQYF	TGTGCCAGCAGTTTATGGGGGACTAGTGGGAAGATCTACGAGCAGTACTTC
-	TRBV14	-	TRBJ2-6	CASSTLGSGANVLTF	TGTGCCAGCAGCACTCTGGGTTCCGGGGCCAACGTCCTGACTTTC
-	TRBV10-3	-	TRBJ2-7	CAISGGLYEQYF	TGTGCCATCAGTGGGGGGCTCTACGAGCAGTACTTC
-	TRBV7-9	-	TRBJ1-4	CASSPTVSNEKLFF	TGTGCCAGCAGCCCGACAGTCTCTAATGAAAAACTGTTTTTT